These 6 T cell receptor beta chains share one sample of origin, sequenced in a study of T cells in Graves' hyperthyroidism and ophthalmopathy. What was amplified from RNA transcripts were TCR beta CDR3 regions. A set of HTBI primers served as the primers for a first-round RT-PCR of the TCR CDR3. TCRdb used MiXCR to reprocess the multiplex PCR reads, holding one entry per CDR3 protein. The sample shows more than 550,000 distinct CDR3 sequences, 45% of them seen only once. Sequencing was performed on peripheral blood or thyroid tissue (not recorded which). These receptors came from an adult man with Graves' disease, either hyperthyroidism or ophthalmopathy (not recorded which).

This clonotype was detected once. V and J are TRBV25-1 and TRBJ2-5; D not resolved. The length of the CDR3 is 13 residues. The V gene's germline CDR1 is MGHDK and CDR2 SYGVNS. Trimming removed 2 bases at V and 7 bases at J, with 11 bases between. The CDR3 sequence is CASSEHNPLTQYF. DNA for the CDR3: TGTGCCAGCAGTGAACACAACCCCCTGACCCAGTACTTC.

The gene calls are TRBV10-3 and TRBJ1-6; D is perhaps TRBD1 (5 bases). CDR1 and CDR2 from the germline V gene are ENHRY and SYGVKD. Trimming stripped 3 bases from V and 7 bases from J, with 16 bases between. CDR3 length: 16 amino acids. The CDR3, as DNA: TGTGCCATCAGTGAACGGGGACGGACCCCAAATTCACCCCTCCACTTT. Its translation: CAISERGRTPNSPLHF.

The rearrangement uses TRBV29-1 and TRBJ1-3; 7 nucleotides agree with TRBD1. With V trimmed by 7 bases and J by 5 bases, 11 bases remained unmatched. The CDR3 contains 14 residues. Germline V gene data show CDR1 as SQVTM and CDR2 as ANQGSEA. The CDR3 reads CSAGSGTARNTIYF. For the CDR3, the DNA is TGCAGCGCAGGATCCGGGACAGCTAGAAACACCATATATTTT.

There are a few counts of this clonotype. The DNA of the CDR3 is TGTGCCAGCAGCTTCGGCAACCAGGTGACTGAAGCTTTCTTT. Protein: CASSFGNQVTEAFF. The rearrangement links TRBV11-2 to TRBJ1-1; no definite D call. The CDR3 loop spans 14 amino acids. The V and J ends lost 3 bases and 5 bases respectively, with 13 bases between them. The germline V gene has CDR1 SGHAT and CDR2 FQNNGV.

The V call is TRBV7-3, the J call TRBJ2-7; 10 bases are a match to TRBD2. V was clipped by 1 base and J by 2 bases; unmatched bases: 2. There are 15 residues in the CDR3. Germline V CDR1 and CDR2: SGHTA, FQGTGA. The CDR3 loop is CASSLIAGGTYEQYF. In DNA form, the CDR3 reads TGTGCCAGCAGCTTAATAGCGGGAGGAACCTACGAGCAGTACTTC.

A single count supports this clonotype. This chain uses TRBV25-1 with TRBJ1-3, with D possibly TRBD1 on 5 matching bases. The length of the CDR3 is 11 residues. The V and J ends lost 9 bases and 2 bases respectively, with 5 bases between them. Per the germline V gene, CDR1 is MGHDK and CDR2 is SYGVNS. The CDR3 bases are TGTGCCAGGGGGCCTGGAAACACCATATATTTT. As protein: CARGPGNTIYF.